This TCR beta chain was profiled in a study of T cells in Graves' hyperthyroidism and ophthalmopathy. TCR beta CDR3 region amplification was performed from RNA transcripts. With the HTBI primer set, the TCR CDR3 went through a first round of RT-PCR. MiXCR, applied by TCRdb to the multiplex PCR reads, yields one record per CDR3 protein. The sample consists of roughly 510,000 distinct CDR3 sequences, approximately 49% of them appearing once. Researchers barred patients who had uncontrolled infection, other autoimmune disease, pregnancy or lactation. Study results and limitations: In the blood, most expanded thyroid clonotypes above 0.001 appeared as well. By a 13 V-J model, ophthalmopathy was set apart from stable hyperthyroidism. Median prediction lead before ophthalmopathy onset was 6 to 8 months with the model.

Notes on this clonotype: Antigen: not known.

The germline V gene has CDR1 MNHEY and CDR2 SVGEGT. This CDR3 contains 15 residues. V lost 10 bases and J lost 4; bases outside the gene matches: 16. The rearrangement links TRBV6-2 or TRBV6-3 to TRBJ2-7, with TRBD2 matching 7 bases. This TCR was recovered from an adult woman with Graves' disease, either hyperthyroidism or ophthalmopathy (not recorded which). Input material: peripheral blood or thyroid tissue (not recorded which). CDR3 nucleotides: TGTGCCATCAGGAAGCGGGGATTGGGTGATTACGAGCAGTACTTC. Translated, it gives CAIRKRGLGDYEQYF.